Listed below are T cell receptor beta chains from one sample, sequenced in a study of blood T cell repertoires in COVID-19. Sequencing used immunoSEQ multiplex PCR; TCRdb keeps in-frame clones, though not all of them. This sample has approximately 280,000 clones, with approximately 91% found just once. Material for sequencing was peripheral blood. The origin of the receptors is a man aged 50-59 years with acute or convalescent COVID-19. Each CDR3 is given with its conserved first and last residue. A D gene is named only where the DNA matches it firmly. The size field is filled for only some rows; it gives once, few, many or a size class.

V gene	J gene	clone size	D gene	CDR3 protein	CDR3 DNA
TRBV9	TRBJ1-2	.	TRBD1	CASSPDRGLLYGYTF	TGTGCCAGCAGCCCCGACAGGGGACTTCTTTATGGCTACACCTTC
TRBV2	TRBJ1-1	.	.	CASTLNTEAFF	TGTGCCAGCACGCTAAACACTGAAGCTTTCTTT
TRBV7-2	TRBJ1-3	.	TRBD1	CASSLERQGALSGNTIYF	TGTGCCAGCAGCTTAGAACGTCAGGGGGCTCTTTCTGGAAACACCATATATTTT
TRBV30	TRBJ1-6	.	.	CAWRSQYNSPLHF	TGTGCCTGGAGATCACAGTATAATTCACCCCTCCACTTT
TRBV30	TRBJ2-2	.	.	CAWSVKGIGELFF	TGTGCCTGGAGTGTAAAGGGGATCGGGGAGCTGTTTTTT
TRBV2	TRBJ1-1	.	.	CASGTGSDTEAFF	TGTGCCAGCGGTACGGGATCGGACACTGAAGCTTTCTTT
TRBV19	TRBJ1-2	.	TRBD1	CASSLRDRNGYTF	TGTGCCAGTAGTTTACGGGACAGGAATGGCTACACCTTC
TRBV30	TRBJ2-3	few	TRBD2	CAWSHPRGGPSSTDTQYF	TGTGCCTGGAGCCACCCCCGCGGGGGGCCATCTAGCACAGATACGCAGTATTTT
TRBV3-1/TRBV3-2	TRBJ1-1	.	TRBD1	CASSFRTGEAFF	TGTGCCAGCAGCTTCCGGACAGGGGAGGCTTTCTTT
TRBV19	TRBJ2-7	.	TRBD2	CASSVGTSGSAYEQYF	TGTGCCAGTAGCGTCGGGACTAGCGGTTCCGCCTACGAGCAGTACTTC
TRBV3-1/TRBV3-2	TRBJ2-1	.	.	CASSQVWRQNSYNEQFF	TGTGCCAGCAGCCAAGTTTGGAGGCAGAACTCCTACAATGAGCAGTTCTTC
TRBV5-1	TRBJ1-1	.	.	CASTMGGRSTEAFF	TGCGCCAGCACAATGGGGGGTCGGAGCACTGAAGCTTTCTTT
TRBV30	TRBJ1-1	.	TRBD1	CAWSTQGGTEAFF	TGTGCCTGGAGTACCCAGGGGGGCACTGAAGCTTTCTTT
TRBV18	TRBJ1-2	.	.	CASSPPRGRIEGDGYTF	TGTGCCAGCTCACCACCAAGGGGGAGAATTGAAGGGGATGGCTACACCTTC
TRBV11-3	TRBJ2-6	.	.	CASSSSQGLGANVLTF	TGTGCCAGCAGCTCCTCCCAGGGTTTGGGGGCCAACGTCCTGACTTTC
TRBV6-2/TRBV6-3	TRBJ2-1	.	.	CASSPPRGGYNEQFF	TGTGCCAGCAGCCCACCGAGGGGGGGATACAATGAGCAGTTCTTC
TRBV4-1	TRBJ1-2	.	.	CASSQPGRTPGNGYTF	TGCGCCAGCAGCCAACCTGGACGCACCCCCGGGAATGGCTACACCTTC
TRBV19	TRBJ1-1	.	TRBD1	CASSILGTGPNTEAFF	TGTGCCAGTAGTATATTGGGGACAGGGCCCAACACTGAAGCTTTCTTT
TRBV19	TRBJ1-6	.	.	CASSIRGSVDSPLHF	TGTGCCAGTAGTATCCGAGGCTCGGTAGATTCACCCCTCCACTTT
TRBV30	TRBJ1-1	.	TRBD1	CAWSVLGTGPSNTEAFF	TGTGCCTGGAGTGTACTAGGGACAGGCCCGTCCAACACTGAAGCTTTCTTT
TRBV4-1	TRBJ2-5	.	TRBD2	CASSQGASGGPQYF	TGCGCCAGCAGCCAAGGGGCTAGCGGGGGGCCCCAGTACTTC
TRBV6-5	TRBJ2-7	.	TRBD1	CASRRGQSYEQYF	TGTGCCAGCAGACGGGGACAGAGCTACGAGCAGTACTTC
TRBV29-1	TRBJ2-7	.	TRBD1	CSVEVGQGGEQYF	TGCAGCGTTGAAGTGGGACAGGGAGGCGAGCAGTACTTC
TRBV12-3/TRBV12-4	TRBJ2-7	.	.	CASSLALYEQYF	TGTGCCAGCAGTTTAGCACTCTACGAGCAGTACTTC
TRBV29-1	TRBJ1-6	once	TRBD1	CSVEDRMTGVSPLHF	TGCAGCGTTGAAGACCGAATGACAGGGGTCTCACCCCTCCACTTT
TRBV3-1/TRBV3-2	TRBJ2-1	.	TRBD2	CASSQVSLGGAGKEQFF	TGTGCCAGCAGCCAAGTTTCCCTCGGGGGAGCGGGGAAAGAGCAGTTCTTC
TRBV12-5	TRBJ1-5	.	TRBD1	CASGSQTGVPNQPQHF	TGTGCTAGTGGTTCTCAGACAGGGGTCCCCAATCAGCCCCAGCATTTT
TRBV13	TRBJ1-2	.	.	CASSLGGDLGRAPYGYTF	TGTGCCAGCAGCTTGGGGGGGGACCTGGGGAGAGCCCCCTATGGCTACACCTTC
TRBV5-1	TRBJ2-1	.	TRBD1	CASSREPGQVYNEQFF	TGCGCCAGCAGCCGAGAACCGGGACAGGTTTACAATGAGCAGTTCTTC
TRBV19	TRBJ2-7	.	.	CASSKGGGVNYEQYF	TGTGCCAGTAGTAAAGGCGGCGGGGTGAATTACGAGCAGTACTTC
TRBV3-1/TRBV3-2	TRBJ2-5	.	.	CASSLGGGGPQYF	TGTGCCAGCAGCCTTGGGGGGGGCGGGCCCCAGTACTTC
TRBV20-1	TRBJ1-1	.	.	CSAPRSTEAFF	TGCAGTGCCCCCAGGTCCACTGAAGCTTTCTTT
TRBV12-3/TRBV12-4	TRBJ1-1	once	.	CASSLVLETEAFF	TGTGCCAGCAGTTTGGTTCTGGAGACTGAAGCTTTCTTT
TRBV10-1	TRBJ2-3	.	.	CASSEPGQLNTDTQYF	TGCGCCAGCAGTGAACCCGGACAGCTAAACACAGATACGCAGTATTTT
TRBV6-5	TRBJ1-3	.	.	CASRPPGRDNTIYF	TGTGCCAGCAGACCCCCAGGGCGCGACAACACCATATATTTT
TRBV4-1	TRBJ2-7	.	TRBD2	CASSQGKGLAGEYEQYF	TGCGCCAGCAGCCAAGGGAAAGGACTAGCGGGGGAATACGAGCAGTACTTC
TRBV5-6	TRBJ2-3	.	.	CASSFRATGTDTQYF	TGTGCCAGCAGCTTTAGAGCCACCGGCACAGATACGCAGTATTTT
TRBV9	TRBJ1-1	.	TRBD1	CASSVDRGKNTEAFF	TGTGCCAGCAGCGTTGACAGGGGTAAGAACACTGAAGCTTTCTTT
TRBV4-1	TRBJ2-5	.	TRBD1	CASSQADRVDGTQYF	TGCGCCAGCAGCCAAGCGGACAGGGTCGATGGGACCCAGTACTTC
TRBV5-1	TRBJ1-2	.	TRBD1	CASSPGTGVGYTF	TGCGCCAGCAGCCCAGGGACAGGGGTCGGCTACACCTTC
TRBV11-3	TRBJ1-6	.	TRBD1	CASSGGQSNSPLHF	TGTGCCAGCAGCGGGGGACAGAGTAATTCACCCCTCCACTTT
TRBV2	TRBJ2-3	.	.	CASSRDRSSTDTQYF	TGTGCCAGCAGTCGTGACAGGTCGAGCACAGATACGCAGTATTTT
TRBV6-5	TRBJ1-2	.	.	CASTPGAPHGGYTF	TGTGCCAGCACCCCTGGGGCGCCACACGGTGGCTACACCTTC